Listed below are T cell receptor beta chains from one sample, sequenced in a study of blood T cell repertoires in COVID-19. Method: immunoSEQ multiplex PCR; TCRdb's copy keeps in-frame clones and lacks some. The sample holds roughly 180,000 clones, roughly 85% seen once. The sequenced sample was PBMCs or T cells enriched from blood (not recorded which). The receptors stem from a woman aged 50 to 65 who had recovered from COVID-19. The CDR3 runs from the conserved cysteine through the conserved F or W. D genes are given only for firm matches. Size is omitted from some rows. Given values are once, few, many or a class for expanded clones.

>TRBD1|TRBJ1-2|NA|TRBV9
TGTGCCAGCAGCCCCCTATCAGGGGGCCGTGGCTACACCTTC
CASSPLSGGRGYTF
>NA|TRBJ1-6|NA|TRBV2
TGTGCCAGCAGGGGCCTTAATTCACCCCTCCACTTT
CASRGLNSPLHF
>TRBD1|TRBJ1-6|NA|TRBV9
TGTGCCAGCAGCGAGACGGGACAGACAAATTCACCCCTCCACTTT
CASSETGQTNSPLHF
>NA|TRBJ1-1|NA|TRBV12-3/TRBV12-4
TGTGCCAGCACTCTTACTAACACGGGGGAAGCTTTCTTT
CASTLTNTGEAFF
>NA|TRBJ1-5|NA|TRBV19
TGTGCCAGTAGTAGGGGCGGCCCTGAAAATAGCAATCAGCCCCAGCATTTT
CASSRGGPENSNQPQHF
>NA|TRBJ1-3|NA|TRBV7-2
TGTGCCAGCAGCTTAGGCCCAGGGCTGAACACCATATATTTT
CASSLGPGLNTIYF
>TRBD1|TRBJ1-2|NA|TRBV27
TGTGCCAGCAGCCTAACCGGGACAGACGCCTATGGCTACACCTTC
CASSLTGTDAYGYTF
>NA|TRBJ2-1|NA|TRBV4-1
TGCGCCAGCAGCCAAGATGGGACATACTACAATGAGCAGTTCTTC
CASSQDGTYYNEQFF
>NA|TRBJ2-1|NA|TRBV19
TGTGCCAGTAGTAACGTCAGGGGTAATGTGGAGCAGTTCTTC
CASSNVRGNVEQFF
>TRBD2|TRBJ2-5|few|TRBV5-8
TGTGCCAGCAGCTTGTTTAGCGGGAACGGGTACGAGACCCAGTACTTC
CASSLFSGNGYETQYF
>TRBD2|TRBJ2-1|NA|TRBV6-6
TGTGCCAGCAGCTGGGGAGAGGGACTAGCGGGGGGGACTTCCTACAATGAGCAGTTCTTC
CASSWGEGLAGGTSYNEQFF
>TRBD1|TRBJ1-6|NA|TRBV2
TGTGCCAGCAATACGGGACAGGGTAATTCACCCCTCCACTTT
CASNTGQGNSPLHF
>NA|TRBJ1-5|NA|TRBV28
TGTGCCAGCAGTTACCCGACGGGAAGCAATCAGCCCCAGCATTTT
CASSYPTGSNQPQHF
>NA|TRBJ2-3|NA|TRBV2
TGTGCCAGCAGTGAACGTCCTGCGGGGAGCACAGATACGCAGTATTTT
CASSERPAGSTDTQYF
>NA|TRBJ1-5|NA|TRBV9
TGTGCCAGCAGCGTATCTAGCAGCAATCAGCCCCAGCATTTT
CASSVSSSNQPQHF
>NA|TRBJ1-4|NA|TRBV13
TGTGCCAGCAGCTTAGGGGTCGGGGTGTTTTTT
CASSLGVGVFF
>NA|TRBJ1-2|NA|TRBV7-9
TGTGCCAGCAGCCCCAGGGTCCAGGGTAACTATGGCTACACCTTC
CASSPRVQGNYGYTF
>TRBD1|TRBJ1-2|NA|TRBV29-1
TGCAGCGTGTTAACAGGGGGCCGTGGCTACACCTTC
CSVLTGGRGYTF
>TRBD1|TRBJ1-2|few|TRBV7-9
TGTGCCAGCAGCTTCAGGTCACGACAGGGGGAGGCCGGCTACACCTTC
CASSFRSRQGEAGYTF
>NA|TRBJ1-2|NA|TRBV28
TGTGCCAGCACCACTACAGGGTATGGCTACACCTTC
CASTTTGYGYTF
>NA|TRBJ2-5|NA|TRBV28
TGTGCCAGCGGACTACTAAGGGAGACCCAGTACTTC
CASGLLRETQYF
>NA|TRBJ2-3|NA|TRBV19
TGTGCCAGTAGTTTTGGCGGGTCCACAGATACGCAGTATTTT
CASSFGGSTDTQYF
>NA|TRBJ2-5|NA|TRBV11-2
TGTGCCAGCAGCTTAAATCCACTAGAGTTTGAGACCCAGTACTTC
CASSLNPLEFETQYF
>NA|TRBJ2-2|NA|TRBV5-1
TGCGCCAGCCAATCCCTCGGGAACACCGGGGAGCTGTTTTTT
CASQSLGNTGELFF
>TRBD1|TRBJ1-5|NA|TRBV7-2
TGTGCCAGCACCCCAGGGGGCGGGAATCAGCCCCAGCATTTT
CASTPGGGNQPQHF
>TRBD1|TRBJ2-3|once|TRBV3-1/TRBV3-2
TGTGCCAGCAGCCACCGACAGGGGGCGCTCCGCACAGATACGCAGTATTTT
CASSHRQGALRTDTQYF
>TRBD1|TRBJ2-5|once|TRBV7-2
TGTGCCAGCAGCTTAGGGGACAGAATTCAAGAGACCCAGTACTTC
CASSLGDRIQETQYF
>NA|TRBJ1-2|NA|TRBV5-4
TGTGCCAGCAGCAATCCCCGGGATATTGGCTACACCTTC
CASSNPRDIGYTF
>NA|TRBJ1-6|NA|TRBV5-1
TGCGCCAGCAGCCAACAGCCGGTGGATTCACCCCTCCACTTT
CASSQQPVDSPLHF
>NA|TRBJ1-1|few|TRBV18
TGTGCCAGCTCACCACCGAGTGGCGGAACTGAAGCTTTCTTT
CASSPPSGGTEAFF
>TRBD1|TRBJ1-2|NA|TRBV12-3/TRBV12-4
TGTGCCAGCAGTAGACAGGGATATGGCTACACCTTC
CASSRQGYGYTF
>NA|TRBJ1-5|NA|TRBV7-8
TGTGCCAGCAGCTTAACAGGGAATAGCAATCAGCCCCAGCATTTT
CASSLTGNSNQPQHF
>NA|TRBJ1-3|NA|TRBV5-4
TGTGCCAGCAGGGATCGGACGGAACAGGGAAGTCCTGGAAACACCATATATTTT
CASRDRTEQGSPGNTIYF
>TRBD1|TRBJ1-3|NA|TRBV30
TGTGCCTGGAGTGAAGGACAGGGGTACGGAAACACCATATATTTT
CAWSEGQGYGNTIYF
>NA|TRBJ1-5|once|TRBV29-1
TGCAGCGTAGCTCGACAATCCGGCCCTAATCAGCCCCAGCATTTT
CSVARQSGPNQPQHF
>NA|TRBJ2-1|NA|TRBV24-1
TGTGCCACCAGTGATTTGGGGGGGACTTATAACAATGAGCAGTTCTTC
CATSDLGGTYNNEQFF
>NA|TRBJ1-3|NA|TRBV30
TGTGCACTGTCCGCGACTTGGGACTACACCATATATTTT
CALSATWDYTIYF
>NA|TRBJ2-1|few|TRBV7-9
TGTGCCAGCAGCCTAAAACGACAGGACCCCTTCTCCTACAATGAGCAGTTCTTC
CASSLKRQDPFSYNEQFF
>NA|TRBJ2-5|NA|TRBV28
TGTGCCAGCAGCGAGCGGGAGACCCAGTACTTC
CASSERETQYF
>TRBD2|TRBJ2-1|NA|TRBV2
TGTGCCAGCAGTCGACTAGCGGGGGGTGAGCAGTTCTTC
CASSRLAGGEQFF
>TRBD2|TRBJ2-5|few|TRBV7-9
TGTGCCAGCAGCCGAGGACTAGCCCTGGGAGAGACCCAGTACTTC
CASSRGLALGETQYF
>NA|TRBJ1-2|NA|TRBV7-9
TGTGCCAGCGCAGGGGAAAACTATGGCTACACCTTC
CASAGENYGYTF
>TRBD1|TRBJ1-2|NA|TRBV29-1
TGCAGCGTTGAAGAAATTGGGACAGCTTATGGCTACACCTTC
CSVEEIGTAYGYTF
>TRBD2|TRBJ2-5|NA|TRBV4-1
TGCGCCAGCAGCCAAGACTCCCTAGCGGGGAGACAAGAGACCCAGTACTTC
CASSQDSLAGRQETQYF
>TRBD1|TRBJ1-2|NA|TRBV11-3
TGTGCCAGCAGCTATTCAGGGGGCGCGATATATGGCTACACCTTC
CASSYSGGAIYGYTF
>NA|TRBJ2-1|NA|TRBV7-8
TGTGCCAGCAGCCCGAGGACAGTTGGCGATGAGCAGTTCTTC
CASSPRTVGDEQFF
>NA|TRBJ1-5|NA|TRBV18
TGTGCCAGCTCACCAAGGCAGGAAAATCTTAGCAATCAGCCCCAGCATTTT
CASSPRQENLSNQPQHF
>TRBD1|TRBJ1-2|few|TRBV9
TGTGCCAGCAGCGTCGGACAGGGACATGGCTACACCTTC
CASSVGQGHGYTF